This T cell receptor (beta chain) was captured in a study of blood T cell repertoires in COVID-19. The CDR3 length is 13 residues. The germline V and J ends were trimmed by 0 bases and 6 bases, with 12 bases remaining between them. The germline CDR1 and CDR2 sequences are GTSNPN and SVGIG (reference sequence). The table came from immunoSEQ multiplex PCR; TCRdb's copy has only in-frame clones and leaves some out. The sample holds some 290,000 clones, almost 90% seen once. The sequence was obtained from a woman in her 30s with COVID-19, enrolled during active disease. This rearrangement joins TRBV30 to TRBJ2-7; D is possibly TRBD2 (6 bases). Sequencing was carried out using peripheral blood. The CDR3 DNA reads TGTGCCTGGAGTGTACTCGGGGACTCCGAGCAGTACTTC. It encodes CAWSVLGDSEQYF.